This T cell receptor (beta chain) was profiled in a study of blood T cell repertoires in COVID-19. Study background: Both acute and convalescent COVID-19 samples were obtained from the United States, Italy and Spain. Sources were T cells, B-cell-depleted T cells, or PBMCs; the material itself was cDNA or gDNA.

Per the original methods: Using reference gene primer amplification, nucleated cell counts were estimated. Only in-frame clones appear in the TCRdb table, and some are missing; sequencing was by immunoSEQ multiplex PCR. For V, J and clone size, that table is used; D and trimming come from the DNA. This table holds about 42,000 clones, about 90% found once. Trimming took off 4 bases at V and 2 bases at J, with 11 bases between the two ends. The germline V gene encodes CDR1 SEHNR and CDR2 FQNEAQ (reference sequence). This CDR3 comprises 14 residues. V is TRBV7-9 and J is TRBJ1-2, with D possibly matching TRBD1 (6 bases). The sample consisted of peripheral blood. The receptor was derived from a man aged 45-65 years with active COVID-19. The CDR3, as DNA: TGTGCCAGCAGCTCCGGGACAAAAAACTATGGCTACACCTTC. It yields the protein CASSSGTKNYGYTF.